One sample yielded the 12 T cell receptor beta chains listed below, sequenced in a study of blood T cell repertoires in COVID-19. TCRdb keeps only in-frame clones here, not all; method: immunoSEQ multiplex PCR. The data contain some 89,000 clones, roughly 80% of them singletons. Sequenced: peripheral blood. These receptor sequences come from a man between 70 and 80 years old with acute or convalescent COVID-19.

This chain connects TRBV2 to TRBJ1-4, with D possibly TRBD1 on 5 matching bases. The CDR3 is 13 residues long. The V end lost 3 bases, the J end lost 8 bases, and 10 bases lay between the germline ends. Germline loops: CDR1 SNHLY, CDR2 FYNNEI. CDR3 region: CASSEGGVEKLFF. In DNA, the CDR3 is TGTGCCAGCAGTGAGGGAGGGGTCGAAAAACTGTTTTTT.

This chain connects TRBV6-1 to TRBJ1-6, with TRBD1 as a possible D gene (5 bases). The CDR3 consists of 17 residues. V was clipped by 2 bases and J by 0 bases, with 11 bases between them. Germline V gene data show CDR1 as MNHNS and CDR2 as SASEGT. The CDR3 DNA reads TGTGCCAGCAGTGAATTCTGGGGCAGCTCCTATAATTCACCCCTCCACTTT. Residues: CASSEFWGSSYNSPLHF.

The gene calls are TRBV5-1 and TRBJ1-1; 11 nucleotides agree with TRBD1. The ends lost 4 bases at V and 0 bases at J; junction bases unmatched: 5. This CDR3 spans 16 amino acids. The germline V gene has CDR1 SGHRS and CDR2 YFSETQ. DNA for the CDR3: TGCGCCAGCAGCCTAGGGACAGGGGGGATGAACACTGAAGCTTTCTTT. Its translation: CASSLGTGGMNTEAFF.

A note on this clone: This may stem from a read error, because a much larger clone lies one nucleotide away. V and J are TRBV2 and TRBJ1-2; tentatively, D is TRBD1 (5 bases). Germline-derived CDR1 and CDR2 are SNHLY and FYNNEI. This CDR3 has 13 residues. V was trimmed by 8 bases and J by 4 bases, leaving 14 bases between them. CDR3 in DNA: TGTGCCAGCCGCGGGGGGGGGAGCTATGGCTACACCTTC. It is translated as CASRGGGSYGYTF. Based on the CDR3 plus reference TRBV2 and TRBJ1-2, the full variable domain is EPEVTQTPSHQVTQMGQEVILRCVPISNHLYFYWYRQILGQKVEFLVSFYNNEISEKSEIFDDQFSVERPDGSNFTLKIRSTKLEDSAMYFCASRGGGSYGYTFGSGTRLTVV.

The CDR3 nucleotides are TGCGCCAGCAGCTGGAGGGTCGAAGATACGCAGTATTTT. Translated, it gives CASSWRVEDTQYF. The V gene is TRBV5-1, the J gene TRBJ2-3; a weak D match, TRBD2 (6 bases). The germline CDR1 and CDR2 sequences are SGHRS and YFSETQ. Between the trimmed V and J ends, which lost 3 bases and 5 bases, there was a span of 10 bases. The length of the CDR3 is 13 residues.

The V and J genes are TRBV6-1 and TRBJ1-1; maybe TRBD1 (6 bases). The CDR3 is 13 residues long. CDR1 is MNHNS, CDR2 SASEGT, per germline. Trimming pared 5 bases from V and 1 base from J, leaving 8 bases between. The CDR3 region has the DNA TGTGCCAGCAGTCAACAGGGGAACACTGAAGCTTTCTTT. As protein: CASSQQGNTEAFF.

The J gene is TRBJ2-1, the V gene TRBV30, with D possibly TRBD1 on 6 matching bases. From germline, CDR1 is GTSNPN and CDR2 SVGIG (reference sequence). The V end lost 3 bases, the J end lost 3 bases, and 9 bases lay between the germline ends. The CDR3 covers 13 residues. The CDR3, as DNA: TGTGCCTGGAGCCAGGACAGCTACAATGAGCAGTTCTTC. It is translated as CAWSQDSYNEQFF. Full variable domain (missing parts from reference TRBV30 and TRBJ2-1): SQTIHQWPATLVQPVGSPLSLECTVEGTSNPNLYWYRQAAGRGLQLLFYSVGIGQISSEVPQNLSASRPQDRQFILSSKKLLLSDSGFYLCAWSQDSYNEQFFGPGTRLTVL.

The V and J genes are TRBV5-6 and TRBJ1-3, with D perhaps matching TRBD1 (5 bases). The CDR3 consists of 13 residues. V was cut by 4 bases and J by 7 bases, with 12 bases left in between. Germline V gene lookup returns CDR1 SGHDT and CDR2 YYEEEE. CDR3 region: CASSTMTENTIYF. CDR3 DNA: TGTGCCAGCAGCACGATGACAGAGAACACCATATATTTT.

DNA of the CDR3: TGTGCCAGCTCACCGCTCAGGGGGTCAACTACTACTACGAATGAGCAGTTCTTC. Amino acids: CASSPLRGSTTTTNEQFF. This chain joins TRBV18 and TRBJ2-1; 7 bases are a match to TRBD1. The CDR3 has 18 amino acids. V was clipped by 3 bases and J by 7 bases; unmatched bases: 18. The germline gives CDR1 KGHSH, CDR2 LQKENI.

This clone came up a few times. CDR3 amino acids: CASSYRTYTEAFF. CDR3 DNA: TGTGCCAGCAGCTATCGGACTTACACTGAAGCTTTCTTT. The rearrangement uses TRBV5-6 and TRBJ1-1, with D uncertain. The CDR3 extends over 13 amino acids. V dropped 3 bases and J dropped 3 bases, with 9 bases sitting between them. In germline, CDR1 is SGHDT, CDR2 YYEEEE.

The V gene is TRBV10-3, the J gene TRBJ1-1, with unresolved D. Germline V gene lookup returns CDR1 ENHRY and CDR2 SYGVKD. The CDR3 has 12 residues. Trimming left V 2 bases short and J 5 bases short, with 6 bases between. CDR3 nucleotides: TGTGCCATCAGTGAGCCCCCGACTGAAGCTTTCTTT. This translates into CAISEPPTEAFF.

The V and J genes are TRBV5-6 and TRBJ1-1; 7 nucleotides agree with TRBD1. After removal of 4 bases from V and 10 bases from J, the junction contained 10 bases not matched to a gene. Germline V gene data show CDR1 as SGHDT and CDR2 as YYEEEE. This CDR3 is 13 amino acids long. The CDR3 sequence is CASSPLQGWGAFF. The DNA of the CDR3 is TGTGCCAGCAGCCCACTACAGGGGTGGGGAGCTTTCTTT.